This T cell receptor (beta chain) was retrieved from a study of Graves' ophthalmopathy and Graves' hyperthyroidism. Study information: At initial diagnosis, peripheral blood was obtained, and this preceded any treatment.

People with hyperthyroidism were aged 18 to 65 and newly diagnosed, under 2 months' duration. Findings and caveats of the study: Ophthalmopathy progression was predicted by the model at 70.59% sensitivity and approximately 72% specificity. The blood repertoire also included most expanded thyroid clonotypes above 0.001 frequency.

This clonotype was counted at least ten times. What it binds is not known. Amplification of the TCR beta CDR3 regions used RNA transcripts (as template). RT-PCR with HTBI primers came first, then second-round multiplex PCR. Via MiXCR, TCRdb re-called the multiplex PCR reads, giving one row per CDR3 protein. The table has 300,000 to 400,000 distinct CDR3 sequences, roughly a sixth seen once. The TCR was taken from an adult woman with stable Graves' hyperthyroidism. The sequenced sample was peripheral blood.

The CDR3 DNA reads TGTGCCAGCAGTTACCCCCTTACGGAGGACAGCCAAGAGACCCAGTACTTC. Protein product: CASSYPLTEDSQETQYF. The chain is built from TRBV6-2 or TRBV6-3 and TRBJ2-5; D may be TRBD1 (6 bases). V shed 2 bases and J shed 1 base, with 17 bases lying between them. This CDR3 has 17 residues. The V gene's germline CDR1 is MNHEY and CDR2 SVGEGT.